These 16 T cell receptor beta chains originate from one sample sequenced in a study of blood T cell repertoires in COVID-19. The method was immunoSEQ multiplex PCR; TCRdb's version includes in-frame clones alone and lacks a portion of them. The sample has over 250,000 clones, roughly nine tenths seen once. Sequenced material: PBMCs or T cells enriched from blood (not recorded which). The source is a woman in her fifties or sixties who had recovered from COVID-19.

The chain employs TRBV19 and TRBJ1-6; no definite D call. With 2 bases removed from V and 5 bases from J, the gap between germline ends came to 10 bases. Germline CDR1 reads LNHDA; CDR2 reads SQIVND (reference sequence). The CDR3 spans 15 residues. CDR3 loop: CASSISGKNNSPLHF. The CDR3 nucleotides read TGTGCCAGTAGTATATCGGGAAAGAATAATTCACCCCTCCACTTT.

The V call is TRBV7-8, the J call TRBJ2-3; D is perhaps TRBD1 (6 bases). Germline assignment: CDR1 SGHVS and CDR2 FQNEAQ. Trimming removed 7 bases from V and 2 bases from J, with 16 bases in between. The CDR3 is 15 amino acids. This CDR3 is CASTTIRDITDTQYF. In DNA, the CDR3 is TGTGCCAGCACTACCATAAGGGACATCACAGATACGCAGTATTTT.

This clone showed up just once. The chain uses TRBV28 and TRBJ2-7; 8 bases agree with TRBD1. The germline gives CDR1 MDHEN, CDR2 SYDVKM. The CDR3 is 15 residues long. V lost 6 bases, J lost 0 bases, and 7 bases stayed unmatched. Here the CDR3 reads CASRTTGGSSYEQYF. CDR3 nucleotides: TGTGCCAGCAGAACAACAGGGGGGAGCTCCTACGAGCAGTACTTC. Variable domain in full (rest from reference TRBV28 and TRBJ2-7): DVKVTQSSRYLVKRTGEKVFLECVQDMDHENMFWYRQDPGLGLRLIYFSYDVKMKEKGDIPEGYSVSREKKERFSLILESASTNQTSMYLCASRTTGGSSYEQYFGPGTRLTVT.

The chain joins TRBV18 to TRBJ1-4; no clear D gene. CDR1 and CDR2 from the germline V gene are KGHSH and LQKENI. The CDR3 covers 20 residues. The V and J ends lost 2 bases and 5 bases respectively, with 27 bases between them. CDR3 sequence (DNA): TGTGCCAGCTCACCAATTTCTATCGCGACTTATGGAACTCAGAATGAAAAACTGTTTTTT. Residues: CASSPISIATYGTQNEKLFF.

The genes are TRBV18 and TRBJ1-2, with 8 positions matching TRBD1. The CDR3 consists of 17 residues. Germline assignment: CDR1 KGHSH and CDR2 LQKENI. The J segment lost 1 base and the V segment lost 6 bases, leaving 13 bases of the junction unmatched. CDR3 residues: CASSPARTGTDNYGYTF. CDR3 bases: TGTGCCAGCTCCCCAGCCAGGACAGGGACCGATAACTATGGCTACACCTTC. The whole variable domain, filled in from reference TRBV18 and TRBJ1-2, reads NAGVMQNPRHLVRRRGQEARLRCSPMKGHSHVYWYRQLPEEGLKFMVYLQKENIIDESGMPKERFSAEFPKEGPSILRIQQVVRGDSAAYFCASSPARTGTDNYGYTFGSGTRLTVV.

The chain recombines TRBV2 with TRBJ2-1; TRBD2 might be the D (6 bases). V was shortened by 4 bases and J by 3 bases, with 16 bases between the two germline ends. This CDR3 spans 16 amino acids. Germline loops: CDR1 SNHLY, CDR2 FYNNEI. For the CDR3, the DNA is TGTGCCAGCAGTGCAGTGGCTACGGGACTCTACAATGAGCAGTTCTTC. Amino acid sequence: CASSAVATGLYNEQFF.

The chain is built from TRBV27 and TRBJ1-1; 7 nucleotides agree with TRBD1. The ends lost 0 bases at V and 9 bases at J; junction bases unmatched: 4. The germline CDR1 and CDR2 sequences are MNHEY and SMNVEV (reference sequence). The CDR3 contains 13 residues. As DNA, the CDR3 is TGTGCCAGCAGTTTATCACAGGGGCGTAAAGCTTTCTTT. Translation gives CASSLSQGRKAFF.

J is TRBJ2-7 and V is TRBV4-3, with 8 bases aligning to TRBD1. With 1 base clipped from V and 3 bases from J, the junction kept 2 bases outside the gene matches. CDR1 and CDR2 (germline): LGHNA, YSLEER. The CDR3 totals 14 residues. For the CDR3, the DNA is TGCGCCAGCAGCCAAGCCGGACAGGGCTACGAGCAGTACTTC. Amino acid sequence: CASSQAGQGYEQYF.

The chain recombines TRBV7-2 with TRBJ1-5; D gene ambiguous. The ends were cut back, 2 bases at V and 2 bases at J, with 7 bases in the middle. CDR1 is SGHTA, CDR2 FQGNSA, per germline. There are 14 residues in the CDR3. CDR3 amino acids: CASSLSTRNQPQHF. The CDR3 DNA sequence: TGTGCCAGCAGCTTAAGTACACGCAATCAGCCCCAGCATTTT.

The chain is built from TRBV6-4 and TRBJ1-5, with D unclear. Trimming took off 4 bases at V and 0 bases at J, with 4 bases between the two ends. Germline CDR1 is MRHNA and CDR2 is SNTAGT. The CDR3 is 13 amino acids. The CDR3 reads CASSAYSNQPQHF. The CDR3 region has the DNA TGTGCCAGCAGTGCTTATAGCAATCAGCCCCAGCATTTT.

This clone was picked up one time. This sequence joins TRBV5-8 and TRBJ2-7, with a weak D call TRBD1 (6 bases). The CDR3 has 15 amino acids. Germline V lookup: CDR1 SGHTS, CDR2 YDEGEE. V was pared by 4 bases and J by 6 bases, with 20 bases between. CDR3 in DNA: TGTGCCAGCAGCGTCTCACAGGGTGGTGGCGCCGAGCAGTACTTC. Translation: CASSVSQGGGAEQYF. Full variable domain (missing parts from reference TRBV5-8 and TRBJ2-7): EAGVTQSPTHLIKTRGQQATLRCSPISGHTSVYWYQQALGLGLQFLLWYDEGEERNRGNFPPRFSGRQFPNYSSELNVNALELEDSALYLCASSVSQGGGAEQYFGPGTRLTVT.

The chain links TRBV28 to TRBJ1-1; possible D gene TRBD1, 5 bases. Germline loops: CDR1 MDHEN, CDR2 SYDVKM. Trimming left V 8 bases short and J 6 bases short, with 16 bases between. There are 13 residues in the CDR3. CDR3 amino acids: CASRISGISEAFF. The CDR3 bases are TGTGCCAGCCGAATATCAGGGATCTCTGAAGCTTTCTTT.

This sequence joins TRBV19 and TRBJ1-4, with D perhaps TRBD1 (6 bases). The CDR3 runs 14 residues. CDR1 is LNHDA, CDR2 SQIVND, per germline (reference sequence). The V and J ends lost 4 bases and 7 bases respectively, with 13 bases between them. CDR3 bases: TGTGCCAGTAGTACACAGGGTCGCGGTGAAAAACTGTTTTTT. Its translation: CASSTQGRGEKLFF.

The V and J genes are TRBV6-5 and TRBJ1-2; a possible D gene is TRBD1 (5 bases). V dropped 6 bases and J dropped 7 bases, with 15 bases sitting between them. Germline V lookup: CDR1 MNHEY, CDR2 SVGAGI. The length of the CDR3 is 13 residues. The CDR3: CASRVGQGGGYTF. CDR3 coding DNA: TGTGCCAGCAGAGTTGGGCAGGGTGGTGGCTACACCTTC.

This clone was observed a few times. CDR3 sequence: CASSQGASNQPQHF. CDR3 nucleotides: TGTGCCAGCAGTCAGGGGGCGAGCAATCAGCCCCAGCATTTT. The chain has TRBV6-5 and TRBJ1-5, with TRBD1 identical over 8 bases. Trimming removed 5 bases from V and 1 base from J; junction bases left unmatched: 1. Germline V lookup: CDR1 MNHEY, CDR2 SVGAGI. CDR3 length: 14 amino acids.

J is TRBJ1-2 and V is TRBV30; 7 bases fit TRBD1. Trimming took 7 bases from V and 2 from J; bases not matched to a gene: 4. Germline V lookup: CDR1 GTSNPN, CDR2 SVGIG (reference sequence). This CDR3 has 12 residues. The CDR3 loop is CAFRDSNYGYTF. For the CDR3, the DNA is TGTGCCTTTAGGGACAGCAACTATGGCTACACCTTC.